This TCR beta chain was identified in a study of Ad26.COV2.S vaccination and SARS-CoV-2 variants. Study summary: It was the COV1001 Ad26.COV2.S trial arm that included the donor.

Concerning this clone itself: Its antigen is not identified.

Clones were sequenced by immunoSEQ multiplex PCR, and TCRdb holds only the in-frame ones, with some missing. Here the sample spans about 680,000 clones, roughly 90% being singletons. Treatment denoted: roughly 20 received Ad26.COV2.S at low or high dose, single or two shots; 5 received placebo; per-sample allocation not given. Specimens were obtained on day 63 following the first vaccine or placebo injection. Based in Boston, the donor was an adult of 18-55 years. Study-level results: Placebo recipients trailed vaccine recipients in spike-specific TCR breadth. Non-spike TCR breadth was similar in vaccine and placebo recipients.

The germline gives CDR1 SGHDT, CDR2 YYEEEE. V gave up 6 bases and J gave up 1 base, with 13 bases separating them. This CDR3 has 14 amino acids. J is TRBJ1-2 and V is TRBV5-6; D is ambiguous. This TCR was recovered from a person between 18 and 65 years old who received the Ad26.COV2.S COVID-19 vaccine or a placebo. The sample in question was peripheral blood, obtained in a trial of Ad26.COV2.S vaccine versus placebo. As DNA, the CDR3 is TGTGCCAGCAATGGGCCAGATAGTAACTATGGCTACACCTTC. Residues: CASNGPDSNYGYTF.